The clone carrying this T cell receptor beta chain was counted only a few times. Its antigen is not known. Pooled together were second doses at about 4 or about 12 weeks. This specimen belongs to a study of T cell responses to AZD1222 COVID-19 vaccine. The study's findings and limits: Donors, mostly white British, included more females; clonal diversity was possibly underestimated. Once two AZD1222 doses were given, Spike-specific TCR breadth and depth went up.

V lost 4 bases and J lost 6; bases outside the gene matches: 10. The CDR3 runs 15 residues. Germline loops: CDR1 SGHDT, CDR2 YYEEEE. Assay: immunoSEQ multiplex PCR; the TCRdb copy retains only in-frame clones and omits some. The sample contains some 150,000 clones, 90% of which appear only once. Here the sequenced sample was peripheral blood, taken 28 days after the second AZD1222 dose. The chain links TRBV5-6 to TRBJ1-2, with 9 bases that match TRBD1. The sequence was obtained from an adult who received the AZD1222 COVID-19 vaccine. The CDR3 region is CASSLSDRGDHGYTF. The CDR3 region has the DNA TGTGCCAGCAGCCTGTCGGACAGGGGTGATCATGGCTACACCTTC.